Shown below are 7 T cell receptor beta chains from a single sample sequenced in a study of cytomegalovirus exposure and HLA in healthy donors. A multiplex PCR was run with 60 Vbeta primers and 13 Jbeta primers. TCRdb keeps only in-frame clones here, not all; method: immunoSEQ multiplex PCR. The sample holds 150,000 or so clones, 68% seen once. Sequencing used PBMCs. Source of these receptors: a man under 40 in good health and CMV-seropositive.

V usage is TRBV5-1 and J usage is TRBJ1-1; D remains ambiguous. CDR3 length: 17 residues. Trimming cost V 4 bases and J 3 bases, with 22 bases left between them. Per germline, CDR1 SGHRS and CDR2 YFSETQ. The CDR3 region is CASSTHGGRAPDTEAFF. CDR3 DNA sequence: TGCGCCAGCAGCACCCATGGAGGAAGAGCTCCGGACACTGAAGCTTTCTTT.

The rearrangement joins TRBV15 to TRBJ2-3; tentatively, D is TRBD1 (9 bases). V shed 5 bases and J shed 5 bases, with 20 bases lying between them. The CDR3 is 16 residues long. The germline gives CDR1 LNHNV, CDR2 YYDKDF (reference sequence). CDR3 sequence reads: CATSERGTGRQDTQYF. The CDR3 DNA reads TGTGCCACCAGCGAGCGGGGGACAGGGAGGCAAGATACGCAGTATTTT.

The chain joins TRBV5-1 to TRBJ2-7; D possibly corresponds to TRBD1 (7 bases). The V and J ends lost 0 bases and 6 bases respectively, with 16 bases between them. The CDR3 consists of 15 residues. The germline V gene has CDR1 SGHRS and CDR2 YFSETQ. DNA of the CDR3: TGCGCCAGCAGCTTGGAGGAGGGGGCGCCTATCGAGCAGTACTTC. It encodes CASSLEEGAPIEQYF. The full variable domain, completed using reference TRBV5-1 and TRBJ2-7, is KAGVTQTPRYLIKTRGQQVTLSCSPISGHRSVSWYQQTPGQGLQFLFEYFSETQRNKGNFPGRFSGRQFSNSRSEMNVSTLELGDSALYLCASSLEEGAPIEQYFGPGTRLTVT.

This chain links TRBV6-6 with TRBJ2-1; 7 nucleotides match TRBD1. The CDR3 consists of 15 residues. Germline V gene lookup returns CDR1 MNHNY and CDR2 SVGAGI (reference sequence). V shed 8 bases and J 9 bases; nucleotides not matched to a gene: 16. The CDR3 reads CASADRRERSIEQFF. As DNA, the CDR3 is TGTGCCAGCGCGGACAGGAGAGAGCGAAGTATTGAGCAGTTCTTC.

The chain is built from TRBV28 and TRBJ2-2; TRBD2 matches at 8 bases. The germline V gene encodes CDR1 MDHEN and CDR2 SYDVKM. The CDR3 extends over 15 amino acids. V was clipped by 5 bases and J by 5 bases; unmatched bases: 7. The CDR3 DNA reads TGTGCCAGCAGTCCGGGAGGGGGAGTGACCGGGGAGCTGTTTTTT. Its translation: CASSPGGGVTGELFF.

This clone appeared a few times. The rearrangement joins TRBV11-3 to TRBJ2-2; D remains unclear. V lost 4 bases, J lost 2 bases, and 14 bases lay in between. Per the germline V gene, CDR1 is SGHNT and CDR2 is YENEEA. The CDR3 sequence is 16 residues long. The CDR3 DNA sequence: TGTGCCAGCAGCTCCTCTTTGCGGCACAACACCGGGGAGCTGTTTTTT. This sequence encodes CASSSSLRHNTGELFF.

On this clone: Within the sample, other DNA sequences also encode this same CDR3. The genes are TRBV27 and TRBJ2-5; a weak D match, TRBD2 (6 bases). The CDR3 contains 14 residues. Germline V CDR1 and CDR2: MNHEY, SMNVEV (reference sequence). V lost 6 bases to trimming and J lost 2 bases, with 13 bases between them. In nucleotides, the CDR3 is TGTGCCAGCAGCCGACTAGAGCGACAAGAGACCCAGTACTTC. It translates to CASSRLERQETQYF.